This T cell receptor beta chain was sequenced during a study of blood T cells in healthy people across ages. Study results and caveats: Versus aged donors, long-lived donors had higher diversity and more naive CD4+ cells.

The germline V and J ends were trimmed by 1 base and 6 bases, with 10 bases remaining between them. CDR1 is SGHDT and CDR2 is YYEEEE in the germline V gene. The length of the CDR3 is 14 residues. The second PCR ran about 6 to 12 cycles with a sample-barcoded 5' primer and J-beta primers. A single record per CDR3 protein comes from TCRdb applying MiXCR to the 5' RACE reads. This table has 600,000 or so distinct CDR3 sequences, approximately 30% appearing once. This clonotype was recorded once. Its specificity is unknown. The CDR3 ends on some other residue instead of the conserved phenylalanine or tryptophan, so this is likely a read error.

The sequenced sample was blood. This chain uses TRBV5-6 with TRBJ2-2; TRBD1 is a possible D gene (6 bases). This clonotype originated in an elderly woman in good health. CDR3 DNA sequence: TGTGCCAGCAGCTTGAAACAGGGAGCCGGGGAGCTGTTTGTT. It specifies CASSLKQGAGELFV.